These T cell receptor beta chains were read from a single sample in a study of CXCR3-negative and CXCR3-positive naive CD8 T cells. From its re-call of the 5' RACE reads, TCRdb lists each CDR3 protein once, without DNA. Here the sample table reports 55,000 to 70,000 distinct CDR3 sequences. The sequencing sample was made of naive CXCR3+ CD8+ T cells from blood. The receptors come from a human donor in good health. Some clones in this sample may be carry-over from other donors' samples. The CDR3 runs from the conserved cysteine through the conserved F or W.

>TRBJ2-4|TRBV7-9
CASSEGQGGAQYF
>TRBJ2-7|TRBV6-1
CASSPEDRSYEQYF
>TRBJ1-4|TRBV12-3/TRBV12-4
CASSLRRMSDEKLFF
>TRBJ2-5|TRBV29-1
CSVGVSDSRETQYF
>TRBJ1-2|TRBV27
CASSLSGDGYTF
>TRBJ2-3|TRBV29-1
CSVEEVNTDTQYF
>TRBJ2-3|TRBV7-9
CASRPRSASGGNTQYF
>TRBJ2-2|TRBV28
CAIPRGHTGGGELFF
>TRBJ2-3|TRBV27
CASSLTENPEVGDTQYF
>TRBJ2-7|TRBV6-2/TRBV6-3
CASRLADSYEQYF
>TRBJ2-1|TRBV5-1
CASSWTIPVGGNEQFF
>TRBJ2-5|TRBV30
CAWSVGETQYF
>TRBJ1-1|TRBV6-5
CASSPGQGLGTEAFF
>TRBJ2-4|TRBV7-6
CASSLYDGHIQYF
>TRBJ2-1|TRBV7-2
CASSYRDASYNEQFF
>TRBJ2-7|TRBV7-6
CASSPGTGRHEQYF
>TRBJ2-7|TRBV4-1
CASSLRGESYEQYF
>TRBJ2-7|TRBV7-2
CASSWRGLATTYEQYF
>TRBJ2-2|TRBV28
CASTTQYRGGAGELFF
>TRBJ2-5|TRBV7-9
CASSTADEQGGETQYF
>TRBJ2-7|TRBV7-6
CASSSGVSSYEQYF
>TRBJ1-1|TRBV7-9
CASSLVPELVEAFF
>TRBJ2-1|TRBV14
CASSQLQRGGRNEQFF
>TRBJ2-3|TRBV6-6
CASSLGQKTATQYF
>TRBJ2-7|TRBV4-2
CASSQAGMGGGSYEQYF
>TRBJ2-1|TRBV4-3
CASSYGQLVDEQFF
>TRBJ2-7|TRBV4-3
CASSQDAGRSYEQYF